The TCR beta chain under discussion was sequenced for a study of T cells in tumors and immune-related adverse events. The repertoire was sequenced with immunoSEQ multiplex PCR; TCRdb's copy has only in-frame clones and lacks some. The table includes fewer than 10,000 clones, roughly 92% detected once. This clone is a singleton in its sample. The clonotype comes from a female donor with metastatic renal cell carcinoma. Sequencing used lymph node tissue, obtained from a patient treated with anti-PD-1 therapy.

CDR3 bases: TGTGCCAGCAGCCAAAGGGGGTCGCGACCAGATAGGAACTACAATGAGCAGTTCTTC. This codes for CASSQRGSRPDRNYNEQFF. V is TRBV14 and J is TRBJ2-1; tentative D call: TRBD1 (6 bases). The germline CDR1 and CDR2 sequences are SGHDN and FVKESK. The CDR3 runs 19 residues. The V end was cut by 2 bases, the J end by 3 bases, with 23 bases between.